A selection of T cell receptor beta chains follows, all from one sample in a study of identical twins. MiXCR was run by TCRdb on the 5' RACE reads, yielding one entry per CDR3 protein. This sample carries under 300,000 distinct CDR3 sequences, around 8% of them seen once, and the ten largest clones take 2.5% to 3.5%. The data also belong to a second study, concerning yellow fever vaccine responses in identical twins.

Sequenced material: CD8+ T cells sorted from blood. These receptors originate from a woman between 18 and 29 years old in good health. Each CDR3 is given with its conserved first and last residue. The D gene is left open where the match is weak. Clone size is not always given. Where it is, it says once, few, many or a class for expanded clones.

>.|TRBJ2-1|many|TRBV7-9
TGTGCCAGCAGCCCCCACCCCGATGAGCAGTTCTTC
CASSPHPDEQFF
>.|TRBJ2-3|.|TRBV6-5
TGTGCCAGCAGTTACTCTGGAGCGGACACAGATACGCAGTATTTT
CASSYSGADTDTQYF
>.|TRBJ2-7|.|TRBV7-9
TGTGCCAGCAGTGCGCGGGGGCGTCCCGACGAGCAGTACTTC
CASSARGRPDEQYF
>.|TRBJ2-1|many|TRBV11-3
TGTGCCAGCAGCCCCCGAACAGGGAACAATGAGCAGTTCTTC
CASSPRTGNNEQFF
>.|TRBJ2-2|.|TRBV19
TGTGCCAGTAGTATGGGGGGCTTATGGGAGCTGTTTTTT
CASSMGGLWELFF
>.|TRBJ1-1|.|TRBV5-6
TGTGCCAGCAGCTTGTTCCAACTTATAACCGCTGAAGCTTTCTTT
CASSLFQLITAEAFF
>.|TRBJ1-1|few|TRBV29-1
TGCAGCGGAATCAGGGCAAACACTGAAGCTTTCTTT
CSGIRANTEAFF
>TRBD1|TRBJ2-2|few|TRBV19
TGTGCCAGTAGTATCGGGACAGGGGCGTCCGGGGAGCTGTTTTTT
CASSIGTGASGELFF
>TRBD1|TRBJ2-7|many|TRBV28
TGTGCCAGCAGTTTCTACAGGGGGACCTACGAGCAGTACTTC
CASSFYRGTYEQYF
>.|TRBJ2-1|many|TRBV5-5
TGTGCCAGCAGCTCAAGTAACAATGAGCAGTTCTTC
CASSSSNNEQFF
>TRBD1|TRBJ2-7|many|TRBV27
TGTGCCAGCAGTTCCTTCAGGGGGTACGAGCAGTACTTC
CASSSFRGYEQYF
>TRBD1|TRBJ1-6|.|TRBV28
TGTGCCAGCCGCGGACAGGGACGCTCCTATAATTCACCCCTCCACTTT
CASRGQGRSYNSPLHF
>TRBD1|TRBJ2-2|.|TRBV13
TGTGCCAGCAGCTTGGACAGGGGGCCGATTCCGAACACCGGGGAGCTGTTTTTT
CASSLDRGPIPNTGELFF
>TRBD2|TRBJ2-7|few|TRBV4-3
TGCGCCAGCAGCCCCGTAAGCGGGAGTACCCCCTACGAGCAGTACTTC
CASSPVSGSTPYEQYF
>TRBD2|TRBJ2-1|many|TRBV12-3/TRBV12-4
TGTGCCAGCAGTTTAAGCCTAGCGGAAACCCTTAACAATGAGCAGTTCTTC
CASSLSLAETLNNEQFF
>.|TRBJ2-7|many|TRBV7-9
TGTGCCAGCAGCTTAAATCACCCCGCGGGACCGTACGAGCAGTACTTC
CASSLNHPAGPYEQYF
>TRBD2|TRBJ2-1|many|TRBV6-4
TGTGCCAGCAGTGACTCAGCGGGAGGGTCCAATGAGCAGTTCTTC
CASSDSAGGSNEQFF
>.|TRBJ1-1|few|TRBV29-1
TGCAGCGCTCCTACCGGGACGAACACTGAAGCTTTCTTT
CSAPTGTNTEAFF
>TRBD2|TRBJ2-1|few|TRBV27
TGTGCCAGCAGTTTATTGCGACTAGCGGGGGGGCAGTACAATGAGCAGTTCTTC
CASSLLRLAGGQYNEQFF
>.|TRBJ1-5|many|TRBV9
TGTGCCAGCAGCGTAGTGCAGGGCAATCAGCCCCAGCATTTT
CASSVVQGNQPQHF
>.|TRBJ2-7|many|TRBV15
TGTGCCACCAGCAGAGATCGAAGCGGTGAGCAGTACTTC
CATSRDRSGEQYF
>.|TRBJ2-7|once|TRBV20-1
TGCAGTGCTATCCCCCCTAATTCCTACGAGCAGTACTTC
CSAIPPNSYEQYF
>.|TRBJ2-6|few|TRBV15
TGTGCCACCAGTAAGTCTGGGGCCAACGTCCTGACTTTC
CATSKSGANVLTF
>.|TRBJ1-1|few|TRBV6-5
TGTGCCAGCAGTTATGTGACAGGCCCCATGAACACTGAAGCTTTCTTT
CASSYVTGPMNTEAFF
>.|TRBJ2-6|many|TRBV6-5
TGTGCCAGCAGTTCTGACAGGCCTGGGGCCAACGTCCTGACTTTC
CASSSDRPGANVLTF
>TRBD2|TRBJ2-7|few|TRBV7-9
TGTGCCAGCAGACCTGGGACTAGCGGGGGGGAGATGTACGAGCAGTACTTC
CASRPGTSGGEMYEQYF
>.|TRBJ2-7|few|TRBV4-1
TGCGCCAGCAGCCAAGGCACTAGCCGAGAGCAGTACTTC
CASSQGTSREQYF
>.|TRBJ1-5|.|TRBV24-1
TGTGCCACCAGTGAGCATTCGTGGAGCGAAACCCTGACTCAACATAGCAATCAGCCCCAGCATTTT
CATSEHSWSETLTQHSNQPQHF
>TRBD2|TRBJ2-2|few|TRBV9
TGTGCCAGCAGTCTCGGGGGGAGGGAGCTGTTTTTT
CASSLGGRELFF
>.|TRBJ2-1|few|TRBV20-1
TGCTCGGCCCGCCCCAGAATGATGTATGAGCAGTTCTTC
CSARPRMMYEQFF
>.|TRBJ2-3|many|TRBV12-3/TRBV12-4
TGTGCCAGCAGTCCCGAGACAGGAACCACAGATACGCAGTATTTT
CASSPETGTTDTQYF
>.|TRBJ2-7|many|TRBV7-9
TGTGCCAGCAGCCTTGTTGCAGGGGGGAACGAGCAGTACTTC
CASSLVAGGNEQYF
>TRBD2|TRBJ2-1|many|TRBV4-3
TGCGCCAGCAGCCAAGATAGTAGCGGGACACATAATGAGCAGTTCTTC
CASSQDSSGTHNEQFF
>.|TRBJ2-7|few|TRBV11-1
TGTGCCAGCAGCTTACGACCCAGGGTAGGCCCTTTGGGCGACGAGCAGTACTTC
CASSLRPRVGPLGDEQYF
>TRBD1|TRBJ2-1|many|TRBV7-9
TGTGCCAGCGCCTATCCCCGGACAGGTTTCGATGAGCAGTTCTTC
CASAYPRTGFDEQFF
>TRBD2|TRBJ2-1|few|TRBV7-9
TGTGCCAGCAGCTTAGGACTAGCGGGAGCGGATGAGCAGTTCTTC
CASSLGLAGADEQFF
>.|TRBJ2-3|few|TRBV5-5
TGTGCCAGCAGCTTCACCAACCCAGATACGCAGTATTTT
CASSFTNPDTQYF
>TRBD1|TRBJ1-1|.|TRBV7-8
TGTGCCAGCGGACCACCGGACAGGGTGCACACTGAAGCTTTCTTT
CASGPPDRVHTEAFF
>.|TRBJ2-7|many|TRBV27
TGTGCCAGCAGTCCCTACCCAGGCCCTGCATCTTACGAGCAGTACTTC
CASSPYPGPASYEQYF
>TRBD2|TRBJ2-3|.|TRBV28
TGTGCCAGCAGCCGACTAGCGGGACTAGCGGATACCACAGATACGCAGTATTTT
CASSRLAGLADTTDTQYF
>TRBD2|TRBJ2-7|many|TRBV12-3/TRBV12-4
TGTGCCAGCAGTGACGGGGGGGCGGGAGACCCCTACGAGCAGTACTTC
CASSDGGAGDPYEQYF
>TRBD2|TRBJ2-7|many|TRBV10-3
TGTGCCATCAGTGGTGGCGGGGGGGCCTACGAGCAGTACTTC
CAISGGGGAYEQYF
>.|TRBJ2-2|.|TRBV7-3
TGTGCCAGCAGCTCAGGGAACACCGGGGAGCTGTTTTTT
CASSSGNTGELFF
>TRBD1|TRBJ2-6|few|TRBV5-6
TGTGCCAGCAGTCCGGGACAGGGATTTCCTGGGGCCAACGTCCTGACTTTC
CASSPGQGFPGANVLTF
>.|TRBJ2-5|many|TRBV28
TGTGCCAGCAGTTTACCCGTTGTCCAGACCCAGTACTTC
CASSLPVVQTQYF
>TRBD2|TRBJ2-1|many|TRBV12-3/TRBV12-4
TGTGCCAGCCTTCCCTGGGCTAGCGGGAGTCTGAATGAGCAGTTCTTC
CASLPWASGSLNEQFF
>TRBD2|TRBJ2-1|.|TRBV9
TGTGCCAGCAGCATGAGGGAACTAGCGGTATACAATGAGCAGTTCTTC
CASSMRELAVYNEQFF
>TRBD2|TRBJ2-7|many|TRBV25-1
TGTGCCAGCAGTGCTAGCGGGGCCTCCTACGAGCAGTACTTC
CASSASGASYEQYF
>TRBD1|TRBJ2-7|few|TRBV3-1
TGTGCCAGCAGCCTTGGTTCCCCGGCTACAGGACAGGGGACTTACGAGCAGTACTTC
CASSLGSPATGQGTYEQYF
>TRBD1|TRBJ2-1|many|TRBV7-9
TGTGCCAGCAGCTTAGGGGGGACAGGGGGCTACAATGAGCAGTTCTTC
CASSLGGTGGYNEQFF
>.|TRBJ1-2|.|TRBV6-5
TGTGCCAGCAGTTATGGTAGTCCCAACTATGGCTACACCTTC
CASSYGSPNYGYTF
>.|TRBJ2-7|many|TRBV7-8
TGTGCCAGCAGCTTAGCCCTCTACGAGCAGTACTTC
CASSLALYEQYF
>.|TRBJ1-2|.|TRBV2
TGTGCCAGCAGTGATCGGATGAATGGCTACACCTTC
CASSDRMNGYTF
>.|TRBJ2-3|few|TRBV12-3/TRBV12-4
TGTGCCAGCAGTTTCGGACTGGAGCAAGACACAGATACGCAGTATTTT
CASSFGLEQDTDTQYF
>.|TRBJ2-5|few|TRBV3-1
TGTGCCAGCAGCCAAGAAGCCATCGGGGAGCCAGCCCGGGGGCATCAAGAGACCCAGTACTTC
CASSQEAIGEPARGHQETQYF
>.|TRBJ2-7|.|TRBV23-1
TGCGCCAGCAGTCAATCCGGGGACAAACCCTACGAGCAGTACTTC
CASSQSGDKPYEQYF
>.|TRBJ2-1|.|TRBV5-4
TGTGCCAGCAGCTTGGGGGATGATCCGACTAGTTACTCCTACAATGAGCAGTTCTTC
CASSLGDDPTSYSYNEQFF
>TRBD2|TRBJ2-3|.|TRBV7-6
TGTGCCAGCAGCTTAGGGACTAGCGGGAGCGGGACAGATACGCAGTATTTT
CASSLGTSGSGTDTQYF
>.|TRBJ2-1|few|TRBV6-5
TGTGCCAGCAGTTATCTCCGACTAGAAAGCTCCTACAATGAGCAGTTCTTC
CASSYLRLESSYNEQFF